This T cell receptor beta chain was sequenced in a study of T cell clonality in common variable immunodeficiency. Some clones are missing from TCRdb's copy, which holds only in-frame ones; the method was immunoSEQ multiplex PCR. Observed in the sample are about 30,000 clones, none of them singletons. The CDR3 is 15 residues long. V shed 3 bases, J shed 4 bases, and the junction held 7 bases outside the gene matches. Germline CDR1 reads SEHNR; CDR2 reads FQNEAQ (reference sequence). In the case of this clone: The target antigen is unknown. The observed sequence ends 3 residues before the CDR3 terminus, with the missing tail filled in from the germline J gene.

The study's findings and limits: Reportedly, TCR beta sequences from common variable immunodeficiency showed fewer deletions and N-nucleotide insertions.

This TCR was recovered from a human donor with common variable immunodeficiency. The chain couples TRBV7-9 to TRBJ2-7; 9 bases are a match to TRBD1. Specimen: peripheral blood mononuclear cells. The DNA read from the CDR3 is TGTGCCAGCAGCTTTCCTGCGGACAGGGGTTACGAG. Residues: CASSFPADRGYE. The whole CDR3 sequence is CASSFPADRGYEQYF.